A selection of T cell receptor beta chains follows, all from one sample in a study of graft-versus-host responses after intestinal transplantation. The method was immunoSEQ multiplex PCR; TCRdb's version includes in-frame clones alone and lacks a portion of them. The sample shows fewer than 70,000 clones, around 90% of them seen only once. The specimen was bone marrow, collected around 730 days after intestinal transplantation. The receptors here all came from a human patient who received an intestinal transplant, so some T cells may come from the graft donor. CDR3s include the opening cysteine and the closing phenylalanine or tryptophan. A D gene is named only where the DNA matches it firmly. Clone size, where shown, is once, few, many, or a class for clones that have expanded.

j_call | d_call | v_call | cdr3_length | clone_size | cdr3_nt | cdr3_aa
TRBJ1-4 | . | TRBV6-1 | 15 | . | TGTGCCAGCAGTTCAACCCCAGGGGAGAACGAAAAACTGTTTTTT | CASSSTPGENEKLFF
TRBJ2-1 | . | TRBV9 | 13 | . | TGTGCCAGCAGCTCCGGAGCCCGGGATGAGCAGTTCTTC | CASSSGARDEQFF
TRBJ2-2 | TRBD1 | TRBV6-1 | 14 | . | TGTGCCAGCAAGCGACAGGGGGCAACCGGGGAGCTGTTTTTT | CASKRQGATGELFF
TRBJ2-7 | . | TRBV5-6 | 13 | . | TGTGCCAGCAGCTTTTGGGGCCCCAGGGAGCAGTACTTC | CASSFWGPREQYF
TRBJ2-7 | . | TRBV7-9 | 12 | . | TGTGCCAGCAGCTTAGCTCAGAACGAGCAGTACTTC | CASSLAQNEQYF
TRBJ1-2 | TRBD1 | TRBV30 | 13 | once | TGTGCCCTGGGGACAGGGGGCTCAAGGGGCTACACCTTC | CALGTGGSRGYTF
TRBJ2-3 | TRBD2 | TRBV6-4 | 15 | . | TGTGCCAGCAGTGAGGGCGGGGGTCCCACAGATACGCAGTATTTT | CASSEGGGPTDTQYF
TRBJ2-7 | . | TRBV5-6 | 13 | . | TGTGCCAGCAGCTTCCCCGGCGGGTACGAGCAGTACTTC | CASSFPGGYEQYF
TRBJ2-1 | TRBD1 | TRBV6-6 | 15 | . | TGTGCCAGCAGCCCCGGGACAGGGTCCTACAATGAGCAGTTCTTC | CASSPGTGSYNEQFF
TRBJ1-6 | TRBD1 | TRBV11-1 | 16 | . | TGTGCCAGCAGCCACCGTCCGACAGGGGGTAATTCACCCCTCCACTTT | CASSHRPTGGNSPLHF
TRBJ1-2 | . | TRBV2 | 12 | few | TGTGCCAGCACCGAGGGCGGGCAGGATGCCTTCTTC | CASTEGGQDAFF
TRBJ1-3 | . | TRBV6-5 | 13 | . | TGTGCCAGGACAGAGAGCTCTGGAAACACCATATATTTT | CARTESSGNTIYF
TRBJ2-2 | . | TRBV30 | 14 | . | TGTGCCTGGAAAAAGGGCCTGGAGACCGGGGAGCTGTTTTTT | CAWKKGLETGELFF
TRBJ2-1 | . | TRBV6-6 | 15 | . | TGTGCCAGCAGTTACCGAGGGAAGACCTACAATGAGCAGTTCTTC | CASSYRGKTYNEQFF
TRBJ1-5 | . | TRBV5-6 | 14 | once | TGTGCCAGCAGCTTGTGGGGGGCAGATCAGCCCCAGCATTTT | CASSLWGADQPQHF
TRBJ2-7 | TRBD1 | TRBV6-5 | 15 | . | TGTGCCAGCCTTAGAAGCCGGGACAGACTCTACGAGCAGTACTTC | CASLRSRDRLYEQYF
TRBJ2-5 | TRBD2 | TRBV7-3 | 17 | . | TGTGCCAGCAGCTTAGCTAGCGGGGGACCAAGTCAAGAGACCCAGTACTTC | CASSLASGGPSQETQYF
TRBJ2-1 | . | TRBV7-3 | 13 | . | TGTGCCAGCAGCTCGACAGGATCCGGTGAGCAGTTCTTC | CASSSTGSGEQFF
TRBJ1-5 | . | TRBV28 | 16 | . | TGTGCCAGCAGGACCCTGGACGGGAGGGCTAATCAGCCCCAGCATTTT | CASRTLDGRANQPQHF
TRBJ2-2 | . | TRBV19 | 12 | . | TGTGCCAGTAGTGTTGGGGCCGGGGAGCTGTTTTTT | CASSVGAGELFF
TRBJ1-5 | . | TRBV6-5 | 13 | . | TGTGCCAGCAGTTACGGGGGCAATCAGCCCCAGCATTTT | CASSYGGNQPQHF
TRBJ1-4 | . | TRBV6-6 | 14 | . | TGTGCCAGCAGTTACGGCACAACTAATGAAAAACTGTTTTTT | CASSYGTTNEKLFF